These T cell receptor beta chains were read from a single sample in a study of shared clonotypes between healthy human individuals. The data were produced by immunoSEQ multiplex PCR, yet TCRdb's version contains in-frame clones alone and is incomplete. The repertoire consists of 600,000 to 700,000 clones, with approximately 73% occurring once and the leading ten covering around 1.8%. Material for sequencing was memory CD4+ T cells sorted from blood. These receptors were taken from a woman younger than 45 in good health. The CDR3 runs from the conserved cysteine through the conserved F or W. Each record gives: D gene, J gene, clone size, V gene, CDR3 protein, CDR3 DNA. The D gene is left open where the match is weak. Part of the rows lack a size; the others show once, few, many or a class for expanded clones.

d_call: TRBD1; j_call: TRBJ1-2; clone_size: NA; v_call: TRBV6-1; cdr3_aa: CASSEGGAGGYGYTF; cdr3_nt: TGTGCCAGCAGTGAAGGCGGTGCAGGGGGCTATGGCTACACCTTC
d_call: TRBD1; j_call: TRBJ2-5; clone_size: NA; v_call: TRBV29-1; cdr3_aa: CSGRTGSETQYF; cdr3_nt: TGCAGCGGCCGGACAGGGAGCGAGACCCAGTACTTC
d_call: TRBD1; j_call: TRBJ2-3; clone_size: NA; v_call: TRBV2; cdr3_aa: CASRETGSTDTQYF; cdr3_nt: TGTGCCAGCAGGGAGACAGGGAGCACAGATACGCAGTATTTT
d_call: NA; j_call: TRBJ2-1; clone_size: NA; v_call: TRBV7-9; cdr3_aa: CASSLVRGPAQIYNEQFF; cdr3_nt: TGTGCCAGCAGCTTAGTTAGGGGACCGGCTCAAATTTACAATGAGCAGTTCTTC
d_call: NA; j_call: TRBJ1-5; clone_size: NA; v_call: TRBV6-1; cdr3_aa: CASRDFSNQPQHF; cdr3_nt: TGTGCCAGCCGGGACTTTAGCAATCAGCCCCAGCATTTT
d_call: NA; j_call: TRBJ2-1; clone_size: NA; v_call: TRBV7-8; cdr3_aa: CASSLTGNPGGNEQFF; cdr3_nt: TGTGCCAGCAGCTTAACGGGAAACCCCGGTGGGAATGAGCAGTTCTTC
d_call: TRBD1; j_call: TRBJ2-2; clone_size: NA; v_call: TRBV5-1; cdr3_aa: CASSPGQGTGGNTGELFF; cdr3_nt: TGCGCCAGCAGCCCGGGACAGGGTACCGGGGGGAACACCGGGGAGCTGTTTTTT
d_call: TRBD2; j_call: TRBJ2-1; clone_size: NA; v_call: TRBV19; cdr3_aa: CASRLAGNNEQFF; cdr3_nt: TGTGCCAGTAGGCTAGCGGGAAACAATGAGCAGTTCTTC
d_call: TRBD1; j_call: TRBJ2-5; clone_size: once; v_call: TRBV7-7; cdr3_aa: CASSLRGQGLETQYF; cdr3_nt: TGTGCCAGCAGCTTACGGGGACAGGGGCTAGAGACCCAGTACTTC
d_call: TRBD1; j_call: TRBJ1-1; clone_size: NA; v_call: TRBV6-1; cdr3_aa: CASSARQGGNTEAFF; cdr3_nt: TGTGCCAGCAGCGCCCGACAGGGGGGGAACACTGAAGCTTTCTTT
d_call: NA; j_call: TRBJ1-2; clone_size: many; v_call: TRBV2; cdr3_aa: CASSPDVNYGYTF; cdr3_nt: TGTGCCAGCAGTCCGGACGTTAACTATGGCTACACCTTC
d_call: NA; j_call: TRBJ2-7; clone_size: NA; v_call: TRBV5-6; cdr3_aa: CASSLIFGLREQYF; cdr3_nt: TGTGCCAGCAGCTTGATATTCGGCTTACGCGAGCAGTACTTC
d_call: NA; j_call: TRBJ2-5; clone_size: NA; v_call: TRBV7-9; cdr3_aa: CASSPTAIQETQYF; cdr3_nt: TGTGCCAGCAGCCCGACAGCTATCCAAGAGACCCAGTACTTC
d_call: NA; j_call: TRBJ1-5; clone_size: NA; v_call: TRBV21-1; cdr3_aa: CASSTPDRGYQPQHF; cdr3_nt: TGTGCCAGCAGCACACCGGACAGGGGTTATCAGCCCCAGCATTTT